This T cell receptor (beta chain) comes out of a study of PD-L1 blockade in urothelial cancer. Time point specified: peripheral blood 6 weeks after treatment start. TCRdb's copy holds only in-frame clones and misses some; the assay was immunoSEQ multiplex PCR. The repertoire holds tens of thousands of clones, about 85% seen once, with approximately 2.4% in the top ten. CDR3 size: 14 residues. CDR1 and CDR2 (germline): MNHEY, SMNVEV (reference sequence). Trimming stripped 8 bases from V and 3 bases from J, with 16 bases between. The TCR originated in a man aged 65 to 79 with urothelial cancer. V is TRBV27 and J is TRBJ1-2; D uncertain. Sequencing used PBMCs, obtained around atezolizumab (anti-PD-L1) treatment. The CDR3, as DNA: TGTGCCAGCTCGTACCACAGCCCCGACTATGGCTACACCTTC. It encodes CASSYHSPDYGYTF.